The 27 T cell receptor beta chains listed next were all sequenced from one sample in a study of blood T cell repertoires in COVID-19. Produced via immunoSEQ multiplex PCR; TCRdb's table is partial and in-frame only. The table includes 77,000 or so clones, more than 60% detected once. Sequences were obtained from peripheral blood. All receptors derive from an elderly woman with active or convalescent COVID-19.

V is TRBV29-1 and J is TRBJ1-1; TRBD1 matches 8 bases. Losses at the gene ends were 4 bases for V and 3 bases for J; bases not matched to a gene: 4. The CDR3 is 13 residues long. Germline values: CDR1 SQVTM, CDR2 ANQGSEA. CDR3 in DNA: TGCAGCGTTGGCCAGGGGGCGGACACTGAAGCTTTCTTT. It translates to CSVGQGADTEAFF.

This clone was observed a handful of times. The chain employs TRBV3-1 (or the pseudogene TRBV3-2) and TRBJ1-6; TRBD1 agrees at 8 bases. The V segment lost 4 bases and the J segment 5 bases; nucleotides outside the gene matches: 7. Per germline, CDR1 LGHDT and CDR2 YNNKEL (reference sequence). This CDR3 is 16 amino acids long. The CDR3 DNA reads TGTGCCAGCAGCCCGACAGGGGCGGAAAATAATTCACCCCTCCACTTT. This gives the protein CASSPTGAENNSPLHF.

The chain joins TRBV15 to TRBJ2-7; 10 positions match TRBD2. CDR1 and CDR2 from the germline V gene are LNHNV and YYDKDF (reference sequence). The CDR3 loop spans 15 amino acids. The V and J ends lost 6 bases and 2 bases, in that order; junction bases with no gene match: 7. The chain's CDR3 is CATSTLAGAPYEQYF. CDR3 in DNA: TGTGCCACCAGTACGCTAGCGGGGGCCCCCTACGAGCAGTACTTC.

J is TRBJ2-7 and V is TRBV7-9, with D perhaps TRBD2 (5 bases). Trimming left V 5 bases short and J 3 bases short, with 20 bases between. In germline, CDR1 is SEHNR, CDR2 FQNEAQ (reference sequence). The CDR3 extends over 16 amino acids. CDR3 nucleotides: TGTGCCAGCAGCCCCCTGGGAGCAGCCGAACGCTACGAGCAGTACTTC. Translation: CASSPLGAAERYEQYF.

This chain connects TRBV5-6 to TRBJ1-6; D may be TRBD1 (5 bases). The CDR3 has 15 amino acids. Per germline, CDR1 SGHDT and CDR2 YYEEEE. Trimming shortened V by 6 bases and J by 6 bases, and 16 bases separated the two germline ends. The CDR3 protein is CASTPGRGSNSPLHF. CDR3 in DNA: TGTGCCAGCACCCCCGGGAGGGGCTCTAATTCACCCCTCCACTTT.

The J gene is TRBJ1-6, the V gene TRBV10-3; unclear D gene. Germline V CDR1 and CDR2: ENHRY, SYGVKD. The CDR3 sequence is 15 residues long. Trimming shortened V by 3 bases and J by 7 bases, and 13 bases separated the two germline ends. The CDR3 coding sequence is TGTGCCATCAGTGACGAGAGGGATAAGAATTCACCCCTCCACTTT. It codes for CAISDERDKNSPLHF.

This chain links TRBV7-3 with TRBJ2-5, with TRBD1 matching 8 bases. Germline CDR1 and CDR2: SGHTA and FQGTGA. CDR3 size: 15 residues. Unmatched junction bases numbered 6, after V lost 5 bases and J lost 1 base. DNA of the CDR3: TGTGCCAGCAGCCAAGGGACAGGCCTCCAAGAGACCCAGTACTTC. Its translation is CASSQGTGLQETQYF.

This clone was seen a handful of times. DNA of the CDR3: TGTGCCAGCAGCATACTGCGCGGACAGGGTGGCTACACCTTC. Protein product: CASSILRGQGGYTF. The chain employs TRBV6-2 or TRBV6-3 and TRBJ1-2; TRBD1 matches at 8 bases. The germline V gene has CDR1 MNHEY and CDR2 SVGEGT. V shed 6 bases, J shed 7 bases, and the junction held 10 bases outside the gene matches. This CDR3 is built from 14 residues.

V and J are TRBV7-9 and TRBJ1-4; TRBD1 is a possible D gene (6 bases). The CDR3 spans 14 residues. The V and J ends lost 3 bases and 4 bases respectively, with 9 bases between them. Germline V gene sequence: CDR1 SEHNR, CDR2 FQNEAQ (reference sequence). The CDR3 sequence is CASSFSRGNEKLFF. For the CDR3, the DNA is TGTGCCAGCAGCTTCTCCAGGGGTAATGAAAAACTGTTTTTT.

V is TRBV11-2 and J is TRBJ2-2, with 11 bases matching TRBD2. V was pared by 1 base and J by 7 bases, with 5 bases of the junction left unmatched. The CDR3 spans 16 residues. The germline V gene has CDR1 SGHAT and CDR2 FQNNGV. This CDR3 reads CASSLVALAGVGELFF. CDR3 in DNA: TGTGCCAGCAGCTTAGTCGCACTAGCGGGGGTCGGGGAGCTGTTTTTT.

CDR3 region: CASSLGGLTTTYTF. The CDR3 nucleotides are TGTGCCAGCAGCTTAGGGGGGCTCACTACCACGTACACCTTC. The chain couples TRBV7-2 to TRBJ1-2, with a possible D match to TRBD1 (6 bases). This CDR3 comprises 14 residues. With 1 base removed from V and 11 bases from J, the gap between germline ends came to 17 bases. The V gene's germline CDR1 is SGHTA and CDR2 FQGNSA.

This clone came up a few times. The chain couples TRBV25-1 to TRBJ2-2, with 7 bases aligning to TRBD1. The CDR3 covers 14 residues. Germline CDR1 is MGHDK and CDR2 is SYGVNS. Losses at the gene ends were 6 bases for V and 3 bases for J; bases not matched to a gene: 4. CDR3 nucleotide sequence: TGTGCCAGCAGAAGGACAGGAGACACCGGGGAGCTGTTTTTT. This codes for CASRRTGDTGELFF.

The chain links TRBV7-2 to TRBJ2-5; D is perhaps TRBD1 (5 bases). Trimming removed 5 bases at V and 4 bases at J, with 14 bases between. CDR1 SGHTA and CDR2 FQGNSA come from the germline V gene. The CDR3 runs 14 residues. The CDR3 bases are TGTGCCAGCAGCCAGGACATGCCCCCAGAGACCCAGTACTTC. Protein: CASSQDMPPETQYF.

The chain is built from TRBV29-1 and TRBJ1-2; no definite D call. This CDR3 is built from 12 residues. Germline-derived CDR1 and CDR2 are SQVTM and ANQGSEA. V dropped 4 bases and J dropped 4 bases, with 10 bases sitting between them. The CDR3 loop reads CSVGRSVYGYTF. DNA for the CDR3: TGCAGCGTTGGACGGAGTGTCTATGGCTACACCTTC.

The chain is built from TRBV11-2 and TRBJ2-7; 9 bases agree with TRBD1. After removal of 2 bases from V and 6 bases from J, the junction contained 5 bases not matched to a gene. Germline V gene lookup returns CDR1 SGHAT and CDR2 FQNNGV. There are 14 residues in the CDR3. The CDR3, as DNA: TGTGCCAGCAGCTTAACGGGGACAGGGACCGAGCAGTACTTC. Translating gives CASSLTGTGTEQYF.

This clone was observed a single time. The DNA of the CDR3 is TGTGCCAGCAGATCGGGGGACGGGTACGCCGGGGAGCTGTTTTTT. Protein product: CASRSGDGYAGELFF. The rearrangement joins TRBV2 to TRBJ2-2, with D possibly matching TRBD2 (6 bases). Germline V gene data show CDR1 as SNHLY and CDR2 as FYNNEI. V was clipped by 6 bases and J by 6 bases, with 17 bases between them. The CDR3 loop spans 15 amino acids.

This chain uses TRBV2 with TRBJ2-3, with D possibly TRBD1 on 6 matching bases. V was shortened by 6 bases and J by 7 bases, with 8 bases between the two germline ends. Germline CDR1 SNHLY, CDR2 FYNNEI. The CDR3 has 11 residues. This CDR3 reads CASRQGNTQYF. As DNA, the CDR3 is TGTGCCAGCAGGCAGGGGAATACGCAGTATTTT.

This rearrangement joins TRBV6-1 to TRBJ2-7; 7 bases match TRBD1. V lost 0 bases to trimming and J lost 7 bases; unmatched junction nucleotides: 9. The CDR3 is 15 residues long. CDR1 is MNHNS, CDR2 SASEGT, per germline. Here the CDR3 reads CASSEAQRGRGEQYF. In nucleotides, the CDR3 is TGTGCCAGCAGTGAAGCGCAGAGGGGGCGAGGGGAGCAGTACTTC.

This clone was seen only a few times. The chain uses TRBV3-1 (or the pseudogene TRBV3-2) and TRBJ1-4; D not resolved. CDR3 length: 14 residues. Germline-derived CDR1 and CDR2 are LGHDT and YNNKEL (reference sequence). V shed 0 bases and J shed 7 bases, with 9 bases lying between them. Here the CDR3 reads CASSQDSGSEKLFF. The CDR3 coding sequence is TGTGCCAGCAGCCAAGATTCGGGGAGTGAAAAACTGTTTTTT.

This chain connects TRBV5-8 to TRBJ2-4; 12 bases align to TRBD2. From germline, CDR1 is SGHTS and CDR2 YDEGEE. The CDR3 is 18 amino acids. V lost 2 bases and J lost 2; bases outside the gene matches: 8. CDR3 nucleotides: TGTGCCAGCAGCTTCTTGCTGCTAGCGGGGGGGCCCAAAAACATTCAGTACTTC. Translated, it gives CASSFLLLAGGPKNIQYF.

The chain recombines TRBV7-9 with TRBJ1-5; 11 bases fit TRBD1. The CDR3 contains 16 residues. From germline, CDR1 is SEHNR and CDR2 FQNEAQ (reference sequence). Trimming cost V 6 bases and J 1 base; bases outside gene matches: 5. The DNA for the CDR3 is TGTGCCAGCAGAGCAGGGACAGGGGGAAGCAATCAGCCCCAGCATTTT. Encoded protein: CASRAGTGGSNQPQHF.

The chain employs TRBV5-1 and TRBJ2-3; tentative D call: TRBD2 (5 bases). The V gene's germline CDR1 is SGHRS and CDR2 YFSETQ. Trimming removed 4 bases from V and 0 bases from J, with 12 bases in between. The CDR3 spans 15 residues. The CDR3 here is CASSMGSWSTDTQYF. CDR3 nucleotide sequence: TGCGCCAGCAGCATGGGGAGTTGGAGCACAGATACGCAGTATTTT.

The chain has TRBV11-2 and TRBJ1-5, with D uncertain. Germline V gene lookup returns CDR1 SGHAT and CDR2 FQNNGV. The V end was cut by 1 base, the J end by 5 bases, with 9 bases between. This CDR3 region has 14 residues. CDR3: CASSLGQDYQPQHF. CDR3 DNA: TGTGCCAGCAGCTTAGGCCAGGATTATCAGCCCCAGCATTTT.

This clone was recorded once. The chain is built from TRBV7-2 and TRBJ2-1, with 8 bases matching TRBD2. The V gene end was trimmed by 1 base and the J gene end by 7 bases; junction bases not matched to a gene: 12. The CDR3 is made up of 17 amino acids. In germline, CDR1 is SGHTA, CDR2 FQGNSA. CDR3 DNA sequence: TGTGCCAGCAGCTTAGTCGGGAGCGGGGGTGGGAGGAATGAGCAGTTCTTC. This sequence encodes CASSLVGSGGGRNEQFF. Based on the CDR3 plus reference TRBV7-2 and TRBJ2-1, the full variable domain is GAGVSQSPSNKVTEKGKDVELRCDPISGHTALYWYRQSLGQGLEFLIYFQGNSAPDKSGLPSDRFSAERTGGSVSTLTIQRTQQEDSAVYLCASSLVGSGGGRNEQFFGPGTRLTVL.

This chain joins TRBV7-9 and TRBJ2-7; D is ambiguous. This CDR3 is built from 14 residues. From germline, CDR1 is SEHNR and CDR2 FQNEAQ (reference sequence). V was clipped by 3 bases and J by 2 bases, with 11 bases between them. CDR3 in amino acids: CASSFFGGTYEQYF. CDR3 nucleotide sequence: TGTGCCAGCAGCTTTTTCGGCGGCACCTACGAGCAGTACTTC.

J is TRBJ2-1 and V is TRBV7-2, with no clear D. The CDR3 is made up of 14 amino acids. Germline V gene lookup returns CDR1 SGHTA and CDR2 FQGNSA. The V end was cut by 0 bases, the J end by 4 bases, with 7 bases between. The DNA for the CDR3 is TGTGCCAGCAGCTTAGCCCGCAGATACAATGAGCAGTTCTTC. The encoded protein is CASSLARRYNEQFF.

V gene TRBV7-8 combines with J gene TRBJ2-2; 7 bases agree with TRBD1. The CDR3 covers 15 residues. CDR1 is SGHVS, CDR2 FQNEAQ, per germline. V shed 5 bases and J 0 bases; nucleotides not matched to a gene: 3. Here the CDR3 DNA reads TGTGCCAGCAGCCCCGGGACAGCGAACACCGGGGAGCTGTTTTTT. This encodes CASSPGTANTGELFF.